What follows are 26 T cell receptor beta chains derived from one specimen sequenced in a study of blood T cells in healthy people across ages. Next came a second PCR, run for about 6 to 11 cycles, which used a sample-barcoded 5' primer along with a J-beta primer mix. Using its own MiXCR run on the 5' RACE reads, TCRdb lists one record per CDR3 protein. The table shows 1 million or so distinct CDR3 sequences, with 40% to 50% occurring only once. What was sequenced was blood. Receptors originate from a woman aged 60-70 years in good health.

In DNA form, the CDR3 reads TGTGCCAGCAGCGGGGGTGGTGGCGAGCAGTACTTC. Translation: CASSGGGGEQYF. This chain joins TRBV9 and TRBJ2-7, with D unclear. V shed 3 bases and J shed 6 bases, with 10 bases lying between them. The CDR3 is 12 residues long. The V gene's germline CDR1 is SGDLS and CDR2 YYNGEE.

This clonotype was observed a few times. The CDR3 bases are TGTGCCAGCAGAAGCAGGGGGCGAGACACAGATACGCAGTATTTT. Protein sequence: CASRSRGRDTDTQYF. The V call is TRBV6-5, the J call TRBJ2-3, with 8 bases fitting TRBD1. Germline trimming cut 6 bases from V and 2 bases from J; bases unmatched to any gene: 7. The CDR3 spans 15 residues. Germline assignment: CDR1 MNHEY and CDR2 SVGAGI.

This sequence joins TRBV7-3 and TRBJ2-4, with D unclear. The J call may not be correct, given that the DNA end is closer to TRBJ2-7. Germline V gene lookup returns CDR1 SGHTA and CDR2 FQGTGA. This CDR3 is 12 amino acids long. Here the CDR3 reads CASSLIFPEQYF. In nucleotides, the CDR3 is TGTGCCAGCAGCTTAATTTTCCCCGAGCAGTACTTC.

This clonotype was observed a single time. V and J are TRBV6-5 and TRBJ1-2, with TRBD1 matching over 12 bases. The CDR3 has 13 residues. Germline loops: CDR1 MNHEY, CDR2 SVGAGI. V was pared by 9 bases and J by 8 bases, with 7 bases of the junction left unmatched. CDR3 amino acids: CASWGQGAPGYTF. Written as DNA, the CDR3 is TGTGCCAGTTGGGGACAGGGGGCGCCCGGCTACACCTTC.

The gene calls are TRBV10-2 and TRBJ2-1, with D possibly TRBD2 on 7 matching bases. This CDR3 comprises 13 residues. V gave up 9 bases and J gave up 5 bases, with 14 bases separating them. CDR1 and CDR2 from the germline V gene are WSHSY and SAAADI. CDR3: CASVGGGDNEQFF. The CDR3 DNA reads TGCGCCAGTGTGGGAGGGGGGGACAATGAGCAGTTCTTC.

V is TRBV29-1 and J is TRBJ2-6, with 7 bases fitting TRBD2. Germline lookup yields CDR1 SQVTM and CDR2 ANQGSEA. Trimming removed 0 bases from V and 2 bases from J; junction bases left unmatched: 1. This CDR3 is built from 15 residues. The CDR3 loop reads CSVEEGGAGANVLTF. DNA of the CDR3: TGCAGCGTTGAAGAGGGGGGGGCTGGGGCCAACGTCCTGACTTTC. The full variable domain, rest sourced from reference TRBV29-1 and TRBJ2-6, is SAVISQKPSRDICQRGTSLTIQCQVDSQVTMMFWYRQQPGQSLTLIATANQGSEATYESGFVIDKFPISRPNLTFSTLTVSNMSPEDSSIYLCSVEEGGAGANVLTFGAGSRLTVL.

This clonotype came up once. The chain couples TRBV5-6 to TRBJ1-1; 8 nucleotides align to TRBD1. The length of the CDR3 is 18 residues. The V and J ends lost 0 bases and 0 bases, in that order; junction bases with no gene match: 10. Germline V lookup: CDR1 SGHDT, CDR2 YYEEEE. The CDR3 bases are TGTGCCAGCAGCTTGGTCAGGGGGCGATCATTTGTGAACACTGAAGCTTTCTTT. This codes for CASSLVRGRSFVNTEAFF.

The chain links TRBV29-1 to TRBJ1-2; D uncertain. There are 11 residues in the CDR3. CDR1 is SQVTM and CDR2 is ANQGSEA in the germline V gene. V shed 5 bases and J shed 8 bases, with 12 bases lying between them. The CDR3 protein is CSVSYTGGYTF. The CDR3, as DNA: TGCAGCGTTTCTTACACCGGGGGCTACACCTTC.

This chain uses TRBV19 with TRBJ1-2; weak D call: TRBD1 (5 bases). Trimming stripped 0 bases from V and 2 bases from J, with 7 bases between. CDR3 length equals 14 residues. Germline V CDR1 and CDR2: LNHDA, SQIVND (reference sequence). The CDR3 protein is CASSIEAGNYGYTF. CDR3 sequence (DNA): TGTGCCAGTAGTATAGAAGCAGGGAACTATGGCTACACCTTC.

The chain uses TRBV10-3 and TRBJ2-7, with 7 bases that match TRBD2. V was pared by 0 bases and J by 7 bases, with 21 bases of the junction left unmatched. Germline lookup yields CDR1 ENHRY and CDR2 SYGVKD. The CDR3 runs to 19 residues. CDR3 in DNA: TGTGCCATCAGTGAGTCGAATCCTAGTCTAGCGGTCTTCTACAATGAGCAGTACTTC. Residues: CAISESNPSLAVFYNEQYF.

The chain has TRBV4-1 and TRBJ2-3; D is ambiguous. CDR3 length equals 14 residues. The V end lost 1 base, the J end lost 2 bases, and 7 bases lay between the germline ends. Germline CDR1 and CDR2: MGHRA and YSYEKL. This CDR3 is CASSQGPFTDTQYF. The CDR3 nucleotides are TGCGCCAGCAGCCAAGGGCCGTTCACAGATACGCAGTATTTT.

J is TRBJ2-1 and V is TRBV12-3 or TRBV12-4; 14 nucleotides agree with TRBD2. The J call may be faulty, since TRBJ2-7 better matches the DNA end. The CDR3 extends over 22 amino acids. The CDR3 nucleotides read TGTGCCAGCAGTTTAGTAAACCTCGGACTAGCGGGAGGATCGAGCTCCTACAATGAGCAGTACTTC. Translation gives CASSLVNLGLAGGSSSYNEQYF.

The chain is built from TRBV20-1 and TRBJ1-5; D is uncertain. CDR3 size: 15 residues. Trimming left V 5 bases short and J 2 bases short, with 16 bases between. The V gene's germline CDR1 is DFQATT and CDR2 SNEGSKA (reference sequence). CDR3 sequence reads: CSAPPVRGGNQPQHF. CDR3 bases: TGCAGTGCTCCCCCGGTTCGAGGTGGCAATCAGCCCCAGCATTTT.

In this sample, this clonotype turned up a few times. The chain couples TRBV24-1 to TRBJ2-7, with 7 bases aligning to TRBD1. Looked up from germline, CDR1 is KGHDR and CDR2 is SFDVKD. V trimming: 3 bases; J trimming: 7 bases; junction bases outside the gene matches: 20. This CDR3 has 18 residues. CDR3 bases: TGTGCCACCAGTGATGGACGGACAGGTTCCGGTAGGATGAGGGAGCAGTACTTC. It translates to CATSDGRTGSGRMREQYF.

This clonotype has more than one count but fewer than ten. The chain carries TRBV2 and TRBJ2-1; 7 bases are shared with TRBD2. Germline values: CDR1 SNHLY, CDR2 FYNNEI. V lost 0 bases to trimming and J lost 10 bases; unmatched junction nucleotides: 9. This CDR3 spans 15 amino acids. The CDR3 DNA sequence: TGTGCCAGCAGTGAAGCGCCCCGGGGGGTGGCCGAGCAGTTCTTC. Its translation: CASSEAPRGVAEQFF.

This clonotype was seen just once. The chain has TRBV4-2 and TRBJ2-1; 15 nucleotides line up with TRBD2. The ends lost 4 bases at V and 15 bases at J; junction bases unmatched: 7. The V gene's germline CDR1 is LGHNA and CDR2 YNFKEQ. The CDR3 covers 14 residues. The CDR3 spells CASSPGLAGGVRFF. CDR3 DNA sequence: TGTGCCAGCAGCCCAGGACTAGCGGGAGGGGTACGGTTCTTC.

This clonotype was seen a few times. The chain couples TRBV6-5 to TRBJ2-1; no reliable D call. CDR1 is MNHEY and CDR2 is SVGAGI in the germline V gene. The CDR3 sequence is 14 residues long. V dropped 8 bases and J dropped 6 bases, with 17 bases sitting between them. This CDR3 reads CASSRRSARNEQFF. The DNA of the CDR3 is TGTGCCAGCTCCCGGCGTTCCGCCCGCAATGAGCAGTTCTTC.

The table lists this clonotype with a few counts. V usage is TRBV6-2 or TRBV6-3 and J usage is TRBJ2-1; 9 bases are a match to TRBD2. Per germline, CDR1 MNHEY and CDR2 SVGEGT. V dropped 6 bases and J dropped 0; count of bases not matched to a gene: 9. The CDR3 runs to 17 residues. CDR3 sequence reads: CASSLTSGLSSYNEQFF. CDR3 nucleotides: TGTGCCAGCAGCCTGACTAGCGGTCTTAGCTCCTACAATGAGCAGTTCTTC.

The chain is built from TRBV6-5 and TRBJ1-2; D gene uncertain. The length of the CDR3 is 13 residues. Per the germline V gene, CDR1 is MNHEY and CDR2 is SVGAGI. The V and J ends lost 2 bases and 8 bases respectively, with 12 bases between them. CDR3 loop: CASSYDGFRGYTF. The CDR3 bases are TGTGCCAGCAGTTACGATGGGTTCAGGGGCTACACCTTC.

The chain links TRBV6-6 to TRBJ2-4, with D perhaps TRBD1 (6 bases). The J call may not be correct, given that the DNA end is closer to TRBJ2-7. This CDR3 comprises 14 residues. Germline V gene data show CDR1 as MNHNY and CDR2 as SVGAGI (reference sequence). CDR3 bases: TGTGCCAGCAGACCCTCCGGGCAGGGGTACGAGCAGTACTTC. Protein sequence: CASRPSGQGYEQYF.

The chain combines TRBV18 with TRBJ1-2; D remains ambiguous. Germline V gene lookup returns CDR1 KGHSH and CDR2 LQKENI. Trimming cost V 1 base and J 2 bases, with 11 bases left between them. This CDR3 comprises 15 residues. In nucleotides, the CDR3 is TGTGCCAGCTCACCACTACAGACTAAAAACTATGGCTACACCTTC. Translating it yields CASSPLQTKNYGYTF.

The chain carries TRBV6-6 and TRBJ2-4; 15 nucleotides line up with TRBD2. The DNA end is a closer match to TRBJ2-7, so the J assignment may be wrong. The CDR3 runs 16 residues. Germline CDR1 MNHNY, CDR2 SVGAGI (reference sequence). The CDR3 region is CASKGLAGGSSYEQYF. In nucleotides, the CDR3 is TGTGCCAGCAAGGGACTAGCGGGGGGCTCTTCCTACGAGCAGTACTTC.

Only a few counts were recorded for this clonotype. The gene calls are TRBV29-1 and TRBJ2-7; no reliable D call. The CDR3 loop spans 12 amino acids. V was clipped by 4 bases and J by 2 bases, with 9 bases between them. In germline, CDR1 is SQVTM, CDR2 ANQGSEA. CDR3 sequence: CSVAESAYEQYF. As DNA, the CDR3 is TGCAGCGTTGCTGAGAGCGCCTACGAGCAGTACTTC.

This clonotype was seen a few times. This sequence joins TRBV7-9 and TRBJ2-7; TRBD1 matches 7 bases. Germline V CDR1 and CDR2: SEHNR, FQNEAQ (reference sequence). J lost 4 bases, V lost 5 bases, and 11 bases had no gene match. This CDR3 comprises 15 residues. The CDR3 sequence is CASSKPRTGPYEQYF. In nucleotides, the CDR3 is TGTGCCAGCAGCAAACCGAGGACAGGACCTTACGAGCAGTACTTC.

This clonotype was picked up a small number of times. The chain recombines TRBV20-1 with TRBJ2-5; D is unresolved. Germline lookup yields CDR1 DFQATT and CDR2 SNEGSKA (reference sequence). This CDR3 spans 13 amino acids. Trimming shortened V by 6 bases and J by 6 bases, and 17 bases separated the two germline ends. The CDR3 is CSAEDGLLQTQYF. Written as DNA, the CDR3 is TGCAGTGCAGAGGACGGGCTACTCCAGACCCAGTACTTC.

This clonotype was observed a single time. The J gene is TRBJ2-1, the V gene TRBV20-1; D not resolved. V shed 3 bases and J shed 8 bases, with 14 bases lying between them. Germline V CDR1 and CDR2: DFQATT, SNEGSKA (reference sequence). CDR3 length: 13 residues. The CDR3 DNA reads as TGCAGTGCTAGTAGACCCGCCTGGGATGAGCAGTTCTTC. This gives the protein CSASRPAWDEQFF.